Following are 27 T cell receptor beta chains from one sample sequenced in a study of cytomegalovirus exposure and HLA in healthy donors. Primers included in the PCR were 60 Vbeta and 13 Jbeta primers. This table comes from immunoSEQ multiplex PCR, and its TCRdb copy is limited to in-frame clones, with some not included. The sample contains 110,000 or so clones, approximately 76% of which appear only once. The specimen was PBMCs. The receptor source for this set is a woman in her forties or fifties in good health and CMV-seropositive.

This chain links TRBV27 with TRBJ2-7, with a possible D match to TRBD1 (8 bases). The germline V gene has CDR1 MNHEY and CDR2 SMNVEV (reference sequence). V was shortened by 5 bases and J by 2 bases, with 16 bases between the two germline ends. The CDR3 sequence is 15 residues long. In DNA form, the CDR3 reads TGTGCCAGCAGTCACAGGGGGGAGGGCCCCTACGAGCAGTACTTC. This sequence encodes CASSHRGEGPYEQYF.

The rearrangement joins TRBV18 to TRBJ2-7; the D gene is possibly TRBD1 (6 bases). CDR1 and CDR2 (germline): KGHSH, LQKENI. There are 14 residues in the CDR3. Trimming stripped 6 bases from V and 2 bases from J, with 14 bases between. The CDR3 region is CASSQGQRTYEQYF. DNA of the CDR3: TGTGCCAGCTCCCAGGGGCAGCGCACCTACGAGCAGTACTTC.

J is TRBJ1-1 and V is TRBV19; a possible D gene is TRBD1 (5 bases). V shed 5 bases and J shed 5 bases, with 18 bases lying between them. The CDR3 is 15 amino acids. Germline V gene data show CDR1 as LNHDA and CDR2 as SQIVND (reference sequence). The chain's CDR3 is CASSPPAGGGTEAFF. CDR3 coding DNA: TGTGCCAGTAGTCCTCCCGCCGGGGGAGGGACTGAAGCTTTCTTT.

The rearrangement uses TRBV19 and TRBJ1-2; 9 nucleotides match TRBD1. CDR1 and CDR2 from the germline V gene are LNHDA and SQIVND (reference sequence). After removal of 5 bases from V and 3 bases from J, the junction contained 4 bases not matched to a gene. There are 14 residues in the CDR3. CDR3 residues: CASSRRDRDYGYTF. In DNA form, the CDR3 reads TGTGCCAGTAGTCGAAGGGACAGGGACTATGGCTACACCTTC.

The chain uses TRBV6-6 and TRBJ2-7, with 9 bases aligning to TRBD1. J lost 4 bases, V lost 6 bases, and 7 bases had no gene match. This CDR3 region has 14 residues. Germline V gene lookup returns CDR1 MNHNY and CDR2 SVGAGI (reference sequence). This CDR3 is CASRTTGGGYEQYF. CDR3 coding DNA: TGTGCCAGCAGAACAACAGGGGGCGGGTACGAGCAGTACTTC.

The chain couples TRBV29-1 to TRBJ2-2, with D perhaps TRBD2 (5 bases). The CDR3 spans 15 residues. The germline V gene has CDR1 SQVTM and CDR2 ANQGSEA. Between the trimmed V and J ends, which lost 7 bases and 0 bases, there was a span of 15 bases. This chain's CDR3 is CSAMGRQSNTGELFF. The DNA for the CDR3 is TGCAGCGCCATGGGGAGACAATCGAACACCGGGGAGCTGTTTTTT.

Here the CDR3 DNA reads TGTGCCAGAAGCTTGTCTAGCGGGAAATACGAGCAGTACTTC. Translating gives CARSLSSGKYEQYF. The rearrangement uses TRBV5-3 and TRBJ2-7; 9 bases map to TRBD2. TRBV5-3 is noted as an ORF with a role that remains uncertain. The CDR3 totals 14 residues. After removal of 1 base from V and 4 bases from J, the junction contained 3 bases not matched to a gene.

The CDR3 region has the DNA TGTGCCAGCAGCTCGTTAGCGGGGAGGGAGACCCAGTACTTC. It yields the protein CASSSLAGRETQYF. The rearrangement links TRBV7-2 to TRBJ2-5; TRBD2 aligns across 8 bases. The CDR3 loop spans 14 amino acids. Germline values: CDR1 SGHTA, CDR2 FQGNSA. V lost 4 bases to trimming and J lost 5 bases; unmatched junction nucleotides: 6.

This clone was seen repeatedly, ten times or more. J is TRBJ2-7 and V is TRBV6-4; D not resolved. V shed 3 bases and J shed 3 bases, with 12 bases lying between them. This CDR3 region has 14 residues. Per the germline V gene, CDR1 is MRHNA and CDR2 is SNTAGT. This chain's CDR3 is CASSEHSGIYEQYF. CDR3 sequence (DNA): TGTGCCAGCAGTGAACACTCAGGAATCTACGAGCAGTACTTC.

The chain joins TRBV6-1 to TRBJ1-1; TRBD1 is a possible D gene (6 bases). The CDR3 covers 13 residues. Germline CDR1 MNHNS, CDR2 SASEGT. Deletions cut 6 bases from V and 10 bases from J, with 18 bases between. This CDR3 is CASSPRGGRGAFF. For the CDR3, the DNA is TGTGCCAGCAGCCCTAGGGGGGGCCGGGGAGCTTTCTTT.

CDR3: CASSPTSGSVPYEQYF. The CDR3 DNA follows: TGTGCCAGCAGCCCGACTAGCGGGAGCGTACCCTACGAGCAGTACTTC. The chain couples TRBV7-2 to TRBJ2-7; 12 nucleotides line up with TRBD2. Per germline, CDR1 SGHTA and CDR2 FQGNSA. V was pared by 5 bases and J by 2 bases, with 7 bases of the junction left unmatched. The CDR3 is 16 amino acids.

V gene TRBV7-7 combines with J gene TRBJ2-1; 10 bases align to TRBD2. This CDR3 spans 15 amino acids. Germline-derived CDR1 and CDR2 are SSHAT and FNYEAQ (reference sequence). After removal of 1 base from V and 3 bases from J, the junction contained 0 bases not matched to a gene. The CDR3 DNA reads as TGTGCCAGCAGCTTAGGGACTAGCGGCTACAATGAGCAGTTCTTC. Protein product: CASSLGTSGYNEQFF.

V gene TRBV7-9 combines with J gene TRBJ2-1; 7 positions match TRBD1. The CDR3 has 18 residues. The V gene end was trimmed by 2 bases and the J gene end by 3 bases; junction bases not matched to a gene: 13. Germline V lookup: CDR1 SEHNR, CDR2 FQNEAQ (reference sequence). CDR3 in amino acids: CASSLPTSGTAYYNEQFF. Here the CDR3 DNA reads TGTGCCAGCAGCTTACCCACCTCAGGGACAGCGTACTACAATGAGCAGTTCTTC.

J is TRBJ2-1 and V is TRBV2; TRBD2 matches 9 bases. Germline V gives CDR1 SNHLY, CDR2 FYNNEI. Unmatched junction bases numbered 3, after V lost 6 bases and J lost 3 bases. The CDR3 runs 14 residues. Here the CDR3 DNA reads TGTGCCAGCAGACCAGCGGGAGGCTACAATGAGCAGTTCTTC. Residues: CASRPAGGYNEQFF.

This clone was seen a few times. This chain links TRBV18 with TRBJ2-5; the D gene is possibly TRBD2 (6 bases). Trimming removed 0 bases from V and 2 bases from J, with 10 bases in between. Germline V lookup: CDR1 KGHSH, CDR2 LQKENI. The CDR3 runs 15 residues. CDR3 amino acids: CASSPPSRGQETQYF. In DNA form, the CDR3 reads TGTGCCAGCTCACCACCGTCGCGGGGTCAAGAGACCCAGTACTTC.

The genes are TRBV2 and TRBJ2-6, with 12 bases matching TRBD2. Germline CDR1 reads SNHLY; CDR2 reads FYNNEI. The CDR3 consists of 19 residues. The J segment lost 0 bases and the V segment lost 4 bases, leaving 7 bases of the junction unmatched. CDR3 nucleotide sequence: TGTGCCAGCAGTGTCCCGACTAGCGGGGGTTTCTCTGGGGCCAACGTCCTGACTTTC. Its translation: CASSVPTSGGFSGANVLTF.

This clone was seen once. One end of the junction fails to match germline, which may point to a read error. The chain employs TRBV6-6 and TRBJ2-6, with TRBD1 as a possible D gene (6 bases). The CDR3 contains 14 residues. Germline loops: CDR1 MNHNY, CDR2 SVGAGI (reference sequence). CDR3 protein: CASRDSSGANGLTF. CDR3 coding DNA: TGTGCCAGCAGGGACAGCTCTGGGGCCAACGGCCTGACTTTC.

This chain connects TRBV23-1 to TRBJ2-3; 7 positions match TRBD1. Being an ORF, TRBV23-1 has a function that is uncertain. This CDR3 has 15 residues. The junction had 9 bases not matched to a gene; V was cut back by 6 bases and J by 3 bases. The CDR3 reads CASSLGDSATDTQYF. For the CDR3, the DNA is TGCGCCAGCAGCCTAGGGGACAGTGCAACAGATACGCAGTATTTT.

J is TRBJ2-3 and V is TRBV6-5; TRBD2 matches at 10 bases. The V segment lost 2 bases and the J segment 0 bases; nucleotides outside the gene matches: 2. The CDR3 consists of 16 residues. Germline CDR1 and CDR2: MNHEY and SVGAGI. CDR3 DNA sequence: TGTGCCAGCAGTTACCCTAGCGGGGGAAGCACAGATACGCAGTATTTT. It is translated as CASSYPSGGSTDTQYF.

This rearrangement joins TRBV7-9 to TRBJ1-2, with a weak D call TRBD1 (5 bases). V lost 4 bases, J lost 8 bases, and 14 bases lay in between. The CDR3 loop spans 13 amino acids. Germline lookup yields CDR1 SEHNR and CDR2 FQNEAQ (reference sequence). CDR3 sequence: CASSSGTPRGYTF. The CDR3 nucleotides read TGTGCCAGCAGCTCGGGGACTCCGAGGGGCTACACCTTC. The whole variable domain, remainder taken from reference TRBV7-9 and TRBJ1-2, is DTGVSQNPRHKITKRGQNVTFRCDPISEHNRLYWYRQTLGQGPEFLTYFQNEAQLEKSRLLSDRFSAERPKGSFSTLEIQRTEQGDSAMYLCASSSGTPRGYTFGSGTRLTVV.

This rearrangement joins TRBV6-5 to TRBJ2-1, with 8 bases lining up with TRBD2. The CDR3 consists of 13 residues. CDR1 is MNHEY and CDR2 is SVGAGI in the germline V gene. Trimming removed 6 bases from V and 7 bases from J; junction bases left unmatched: 5. CDR3 DNA: TGTGCCAGCAGACCGGGACTAGGGAATGAGCAGTTCTTC. Protein: CASRPGLGNEQFF.

The chain carries TRBV29-1 and TRBJ2-7; 8 bases map to TRBD2. Germline V gene data show CDR1 as SQVTM and CDR2 as ANQGSEA. With V trimmed by 5 bases and J by 2 bases, 5 bases remained unmatched. This CDR3 spans 13 amino acids. This CDR3 reads CSVLAGSAYEQYF. The CDR3 nucleotides are TGCAGCGTTCTAGCGGGTAGCGCCTACGAGCAGTACTTC.

A single count supports this clone. This chain connects TRBV27 to TRBJ2-7; D possibly corresponds to TRBD2 (6 bases). CDR3 length equals 13 residues. V lost 4 bases and J 4 bases, leaving 11 bases between the germline ends. CDR1 and CDR2 (germline): MNHEY, SMNVEV (reference sequence). CDR3 in amino acids: CASSSGSGYEQYF. DNA for the CDR3: TGTGCCAGCAGTTCGGGTAGCGGTTACGAGCAGTACTTC.

This clone turned up a few times. This chain connects TRBV15 to TRBJ1-3; 10 bases map to TRBD1. V lost 1 base to trimming and J lost 7 bases; unmatched junction nucleotides: 4. CDR3 size: 15 residues. Germline V lookup: CDR1 LNHNV, CDR2 YYDKDF (reference sequence). The CDR3 coding sequence is TGTGCCACCAGCAGAGTAAGGGGACAGGGGAACACCATATATTTT. This sequence encodes CATSRVRGQGNTIYF.

J is TRBJ2-7 and V is TRBV18; 9 bases are a match to TRBD1. V lost 2 bases to trimming and J lost 6 bases; unmatched junction nucleotides: 5. The germline V gene encodes CDR1 KGHSH and CDR2 LQKENI. The CDR3 loop spans 14 amino acids. The CDR3 bases are TGTGCCAGCTCACCAGCGGGACAGGGACTCGAGCAGTACTTC. Its translation is CASSPAGQGLEQYF.

This clone came up once. V and J are TRBV4-1 and TRBJ2-7; 9 nucleotides line up with TRBD2. V trimming: 0 bases; J trimming: 4 bases; junction bases outside the gene matches: 10. The germline CDR1 and CDR2 sequences are MGHRA and YSYEKL. CDR3 length: 17 amino acids. The CDR3 sequence: CASSQDEPSGMPYEQYF. The CDR3 DNA reads as TGCGCCAGCAGCCAAGATGAGCCTAGCGGGATGCCTTACGAGCAGTACTTC.

This chain uses TRBV19 with TRBJ1-2, with 8 bases identical to TRBD1. V lost 7 bases and J lost 3; bases outside the gene matches: 7. The CDR3 contains 14 residues. Germline V gene sequence: CDR1 LNHDA, CDR2 SQIVND (reference sequence). CDR3: CASTYTGQDYGYTF. CDR3 in DNA: TGTGCCAGTACCTATACGGGACAGGACTATGGCTACACCTTC.